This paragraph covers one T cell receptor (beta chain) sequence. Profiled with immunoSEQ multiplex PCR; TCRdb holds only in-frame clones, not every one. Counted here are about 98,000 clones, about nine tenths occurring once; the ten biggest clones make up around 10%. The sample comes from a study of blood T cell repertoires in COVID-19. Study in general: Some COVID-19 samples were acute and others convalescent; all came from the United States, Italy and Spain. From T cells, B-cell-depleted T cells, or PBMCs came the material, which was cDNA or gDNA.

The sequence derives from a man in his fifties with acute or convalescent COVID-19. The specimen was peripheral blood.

The CDR3 spells CASSWRGSDTDTQYF. CDR3 sequence (DNA): TGTGCCAGCAGCTGGCGAGGTAGCGACACAGATACGCAGTATTTT. V is TRBV9 and J is TRBJ2-3; TRBD2 might be the D (5 bases). The CDR3 length is 15 residues. Trimming took off 4 bases at V and 2 bases at J, with 14 bases between the two ends. Germline CDR1 reads SGDLS; CDR2 reads YYNGEE.